Sequencing of this TCR beta chain was carried out in a study of shared clonotypes between healthy human individuals. On the study more broadly: Per donor, three plates held CD4 naive cells, three held CD4 memory, two held CD8 naive and one held CD8 memory.

Produced via immunoSEQ multiplex PCR; TCRdb's table is partial and in-frame only. Of millions of clones listed, about 92% were seen once; the top ten hold 0.39%. Trimming took off 7 bases at V and 1 base at J, with 11 bases between the two ends. In germline, CDR1 is SGHRS, CDR2 YFSETQ. The CDR3 runs to 13 residues. The sample holds one count of this clone. The receptor was derived from a man between 18 and 29 years old in good health. Some clones in this sample may be carry-over from other donors' samples. The sample consisted of naive CD4+ T cells from PBMCs. Subset noted: CD45RA+ positively selected. The chain combines TRBV5-1 with TRBJ1-1; D might be TRBD1 (5 bases). The CDR3 DNA reads TGCGCCAGCCAACTGGACACGAACACTGAAGCTTTCTTT. Translation gives CASQLDTNTEAFF.